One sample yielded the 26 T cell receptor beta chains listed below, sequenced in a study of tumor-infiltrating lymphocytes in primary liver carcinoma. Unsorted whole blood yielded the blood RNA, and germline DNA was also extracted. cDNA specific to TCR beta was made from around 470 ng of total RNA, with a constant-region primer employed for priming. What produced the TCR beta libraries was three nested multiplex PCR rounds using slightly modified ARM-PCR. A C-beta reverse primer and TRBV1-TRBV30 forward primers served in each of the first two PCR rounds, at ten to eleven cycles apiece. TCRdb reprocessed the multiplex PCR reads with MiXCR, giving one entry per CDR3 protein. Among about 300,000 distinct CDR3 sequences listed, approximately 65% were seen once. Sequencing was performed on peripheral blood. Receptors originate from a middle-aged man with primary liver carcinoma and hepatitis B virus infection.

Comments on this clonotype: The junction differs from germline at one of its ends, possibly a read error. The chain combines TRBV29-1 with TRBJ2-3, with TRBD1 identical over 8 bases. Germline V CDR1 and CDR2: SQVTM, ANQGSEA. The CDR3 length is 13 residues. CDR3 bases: TGCAGCGTGAACGCACAGGGGGAAGATATGCAGTATTTT. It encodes CSVNAQGEDMQYF.

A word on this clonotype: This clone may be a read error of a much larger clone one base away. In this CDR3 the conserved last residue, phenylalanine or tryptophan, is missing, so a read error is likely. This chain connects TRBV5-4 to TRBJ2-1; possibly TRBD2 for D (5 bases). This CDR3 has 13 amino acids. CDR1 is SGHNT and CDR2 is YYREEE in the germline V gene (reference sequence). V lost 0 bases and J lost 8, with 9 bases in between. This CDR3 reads CASSLVGGDEQFL. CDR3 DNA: TGTGCCAGCAGCTTGGTCGGAGGCGATGAGCAGTTCCTC.

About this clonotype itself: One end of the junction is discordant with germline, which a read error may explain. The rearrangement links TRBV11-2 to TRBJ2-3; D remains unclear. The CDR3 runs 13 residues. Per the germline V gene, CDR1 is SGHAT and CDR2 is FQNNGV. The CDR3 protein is CASVIGSTDTEYF. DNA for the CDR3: TGTGCCAGTGTGATCGGCTCAACAGATACGGAGTATTTT.

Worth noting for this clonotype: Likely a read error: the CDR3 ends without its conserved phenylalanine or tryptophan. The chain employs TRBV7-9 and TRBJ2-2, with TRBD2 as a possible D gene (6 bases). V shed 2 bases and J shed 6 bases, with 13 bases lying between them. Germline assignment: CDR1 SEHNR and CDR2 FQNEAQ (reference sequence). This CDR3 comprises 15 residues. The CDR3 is CASSLIVGGAGELFS. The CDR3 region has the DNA TGTGCCAGCAGCTTAATCGTCGGAGGGGCCGGGGAGCTGTTTTCT.

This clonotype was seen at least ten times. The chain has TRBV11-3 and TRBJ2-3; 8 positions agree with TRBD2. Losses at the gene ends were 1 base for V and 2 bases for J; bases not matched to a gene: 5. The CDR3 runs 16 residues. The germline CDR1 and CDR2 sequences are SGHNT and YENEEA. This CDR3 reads CASSLASGSITDTQYF. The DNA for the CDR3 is TGTGCCAGCAGCTTAGCAAGCGGGAGTATCACAGATACGCAGTATTTT. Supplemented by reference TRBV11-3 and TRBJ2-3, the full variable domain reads EAGVVQSPRYKIIEKKQPVAFWCNPISGHNTLYWYLQNLGQGPELLIRYENEEAVDDSQLPKDRFSAERLKGVDSTLKIQPAELGDSAVYLCASSLASGSITDTQYFGPGTRLTVL.

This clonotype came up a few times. The CDR3 nucleotides read TGCGCCAGCAGCTTGGAGGCCCAGGGATGGGGGCAGAACACTGAAGCTTTCTTT. Translating it yields CASSLEAQGWGQNTEAFF. The V call is TRBV5-1, the J call TRBJ1-1, with D possibly being TRBD1 (6 bases). Per germline, CDR1 SGHRS and CDR2 YFSETQ. The CDR3 contains 18 residues. V lost 0 bases and J 1 base, leaving 19 bases between the germline ends.

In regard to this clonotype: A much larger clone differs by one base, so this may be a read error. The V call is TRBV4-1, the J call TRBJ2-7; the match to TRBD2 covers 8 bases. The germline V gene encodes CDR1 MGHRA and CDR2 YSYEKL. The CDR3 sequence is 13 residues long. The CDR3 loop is CASCQDREGLQYF. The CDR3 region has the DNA TGCGCCAGCTGCCAAGATCGGGAGGGCTTACAGTACTTC.

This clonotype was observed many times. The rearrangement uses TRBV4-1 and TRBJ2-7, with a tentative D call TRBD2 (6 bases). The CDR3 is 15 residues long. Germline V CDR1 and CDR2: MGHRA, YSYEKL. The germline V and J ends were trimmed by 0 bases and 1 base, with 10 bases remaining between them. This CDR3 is CASSQDLAESYEQYF. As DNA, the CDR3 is TGCGCCAGCAGCCAAGATTTAGCGGAGTCCTACGAGCAGTACTTC.

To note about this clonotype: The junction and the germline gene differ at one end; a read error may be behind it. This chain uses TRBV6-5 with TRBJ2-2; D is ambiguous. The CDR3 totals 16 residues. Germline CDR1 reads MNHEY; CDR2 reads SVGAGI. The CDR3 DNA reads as TGTGCCAGGAGTTCTCCAAGGGTCTCCGTCACCGGGGAGCTGTTTTTT. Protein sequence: CARSSPRVSVTGELFF.

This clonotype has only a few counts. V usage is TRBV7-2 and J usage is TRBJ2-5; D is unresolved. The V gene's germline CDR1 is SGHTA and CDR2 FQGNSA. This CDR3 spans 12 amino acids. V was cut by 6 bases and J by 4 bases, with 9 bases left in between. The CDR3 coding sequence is TGTGCCAGCAGTCTTCACAGAGAGACCCAGTACTTC. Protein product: CASSLHRETQYF. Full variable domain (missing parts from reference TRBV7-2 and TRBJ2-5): GAGVSQSPSNKVTEKGKDVELRCDPISGHTALYWYRQSLGQGLEFLIYFQGNSAPDKSGLPSDRFSAERTGGSVSTLTIQRTQQEDSAVYLCASSLHRETQYFGPGTRLLVL.

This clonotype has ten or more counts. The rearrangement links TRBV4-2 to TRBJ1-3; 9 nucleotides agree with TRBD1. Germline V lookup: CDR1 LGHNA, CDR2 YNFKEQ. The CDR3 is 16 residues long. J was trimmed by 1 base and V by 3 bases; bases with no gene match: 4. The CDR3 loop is CASSQGDRESGNTIYF. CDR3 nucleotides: TGTGCCAGCAGCCAGGGGGACAGGGAGTCTGGAAACACCATATATTTT.

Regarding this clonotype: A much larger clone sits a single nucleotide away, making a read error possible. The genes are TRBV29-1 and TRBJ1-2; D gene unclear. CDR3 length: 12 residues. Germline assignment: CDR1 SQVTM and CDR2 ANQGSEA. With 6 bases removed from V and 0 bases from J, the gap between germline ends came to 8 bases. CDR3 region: CSVLPPNYGYTF. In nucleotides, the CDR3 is TGCAGCGTCCTCCCCCCTAACTATGGCTACACCTTC. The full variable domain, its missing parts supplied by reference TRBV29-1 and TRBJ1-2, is SAVISQKPSRDICQRGTSLTIQCQVDSQVTMMFWYRQQPGQSLTLIATANQGSEATYESGFVIDKFPISRPNLTFSTLTVSNMSPEDSSIYLCSVLPPNYGYTFGSGTRLTVV.

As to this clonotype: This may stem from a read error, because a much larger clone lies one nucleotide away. The CDR3, as DNA: TGCGCCAGCAGCCAAGATCCTGGGATCGCATATGAGCAGTTCTTC. Protein product: CASSQDPGIAYEQFF. The rearrangement links TRBV4-3 to TRBJ2-1, with no clear D. The CDR3 loop spans 15 amino acids. The germline V and J ends were trimmed by 0 bases and 8 bases, with 14 bases remaining between them. The V gene's germline CDR1 is LGHNA and CDR2 YSLEER.

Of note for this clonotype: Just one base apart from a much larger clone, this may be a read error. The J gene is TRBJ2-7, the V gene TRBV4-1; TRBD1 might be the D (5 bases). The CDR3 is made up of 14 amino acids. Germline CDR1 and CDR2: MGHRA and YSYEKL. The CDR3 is CASSQDPGPYDQYF. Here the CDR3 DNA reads TGCGCCAGCAGCCAAGATCCAGGGCCCTACGATCAGTACTTC.

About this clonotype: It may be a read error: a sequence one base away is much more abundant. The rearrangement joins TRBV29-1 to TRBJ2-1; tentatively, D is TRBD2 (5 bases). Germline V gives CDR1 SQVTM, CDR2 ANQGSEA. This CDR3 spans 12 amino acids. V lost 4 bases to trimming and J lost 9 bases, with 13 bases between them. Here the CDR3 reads CSVVRGPFEQFF. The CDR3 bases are TGCAGCGTTGTGAGAGGGCCGTTTGAGCAGTTCTTC.

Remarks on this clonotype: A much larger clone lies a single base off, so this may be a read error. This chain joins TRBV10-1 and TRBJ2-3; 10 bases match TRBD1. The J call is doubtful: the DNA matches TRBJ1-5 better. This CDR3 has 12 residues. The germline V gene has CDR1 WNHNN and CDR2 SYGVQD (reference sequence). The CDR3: CASRGQGNTQHF. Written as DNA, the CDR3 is TGCGCCAGCAGGGGACAGGGGAATACGCAGCATTTT.

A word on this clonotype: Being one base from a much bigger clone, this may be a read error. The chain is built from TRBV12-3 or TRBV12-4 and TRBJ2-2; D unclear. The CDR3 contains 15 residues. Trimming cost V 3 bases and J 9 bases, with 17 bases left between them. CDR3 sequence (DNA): TGTGCCAGCAGTTTTATCGCCGGGCAAACCAGGGAGCTGTTTTTT. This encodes CASSFIAGQTRELFF.

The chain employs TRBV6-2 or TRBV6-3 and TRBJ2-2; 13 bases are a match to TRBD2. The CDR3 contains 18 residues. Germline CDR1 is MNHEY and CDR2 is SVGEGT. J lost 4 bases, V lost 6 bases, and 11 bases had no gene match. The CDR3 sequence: CASSLPGLAGVVTGELFF. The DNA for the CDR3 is TGTGCCAGCAGCCTTCCCGGACTAGCGGGAGTGGTCACCGGGGAGCTGTTTTTT.

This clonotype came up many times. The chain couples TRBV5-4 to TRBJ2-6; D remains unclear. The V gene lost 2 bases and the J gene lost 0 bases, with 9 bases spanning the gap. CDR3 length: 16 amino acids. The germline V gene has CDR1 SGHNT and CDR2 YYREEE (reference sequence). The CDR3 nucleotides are TGTGCCAGCAGCTTTTTTGTGGCCTCTGGGGCCAACGTCCTGACTTTC. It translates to CASSFFVASGANVLTF.

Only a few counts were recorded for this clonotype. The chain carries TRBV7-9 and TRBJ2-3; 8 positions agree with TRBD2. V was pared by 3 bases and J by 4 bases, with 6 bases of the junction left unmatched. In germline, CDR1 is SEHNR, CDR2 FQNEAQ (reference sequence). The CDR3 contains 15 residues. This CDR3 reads CASSFREGRADTQYF. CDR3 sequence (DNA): TGTGCCAGCAGCTTTCGGGAGGGCCGCGCAGATACGCAGTATTTT.

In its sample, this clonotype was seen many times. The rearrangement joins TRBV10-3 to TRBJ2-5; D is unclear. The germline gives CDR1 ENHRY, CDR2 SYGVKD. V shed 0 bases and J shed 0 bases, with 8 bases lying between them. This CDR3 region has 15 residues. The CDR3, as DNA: TGTGCCATCAGTGAGTCCGGGCAGAACCAAGAGACCCAGTACTTC. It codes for CAISESGQNQETQYF.

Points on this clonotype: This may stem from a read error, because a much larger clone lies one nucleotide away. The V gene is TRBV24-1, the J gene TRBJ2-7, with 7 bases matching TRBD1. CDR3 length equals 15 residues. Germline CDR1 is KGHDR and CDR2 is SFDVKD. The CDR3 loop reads CTTSDLTRQGHEQYF. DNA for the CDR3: TGTACCACCAGTGATTTGACAAGACAGGGCCACGAGCAGTACTTC.

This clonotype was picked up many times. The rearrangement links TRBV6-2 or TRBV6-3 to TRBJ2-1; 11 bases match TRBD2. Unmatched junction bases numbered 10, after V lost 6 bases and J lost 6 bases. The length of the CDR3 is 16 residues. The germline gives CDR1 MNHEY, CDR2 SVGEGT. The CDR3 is CASRRLIAGGANEQFF. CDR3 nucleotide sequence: TGTGCCAGCAGGCGTCTAATAGCGGGAGGGGCCAATGAGCAGTTCTTC.

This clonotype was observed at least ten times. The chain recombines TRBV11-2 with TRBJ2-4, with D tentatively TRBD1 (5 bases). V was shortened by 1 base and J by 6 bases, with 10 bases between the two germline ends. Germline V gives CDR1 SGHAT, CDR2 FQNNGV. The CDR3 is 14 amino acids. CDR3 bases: TGTGCCAGCAGCTTAGTTCCAGGGCGAAACATTCAGTACTTC. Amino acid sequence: CASSLVPGRNIQYF.

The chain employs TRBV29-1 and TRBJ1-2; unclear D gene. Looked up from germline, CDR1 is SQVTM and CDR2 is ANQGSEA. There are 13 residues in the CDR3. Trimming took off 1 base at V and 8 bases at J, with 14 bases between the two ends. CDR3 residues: CSVEAPNTWGYTF. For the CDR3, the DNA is TGCAGCGTTGAAGCACCGAACACGTGGGGCTACACCTTC.

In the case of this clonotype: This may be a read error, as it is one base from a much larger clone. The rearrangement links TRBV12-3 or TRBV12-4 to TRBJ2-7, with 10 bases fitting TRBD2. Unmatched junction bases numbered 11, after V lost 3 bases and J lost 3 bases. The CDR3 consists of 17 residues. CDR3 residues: CASSLSQGASGSYEQYF. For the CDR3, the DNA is TGTGCCAGCAGTTTGAGTCAGGGGGCTAGCGGGAGCTACGAGCAGTACTTC.